Following are 2 T cell receptor beta chains from one sample sequenced in a study of shared clonotypes between healthy human individuals. Some clones are missing from TCRdb's copy, which holds only in-frame ones; the method was immunoSEQ multiplex PCR. The sample includes some 2.1 million clones, roughly 96% of them seen just once. The specimen was naive CD4+ T cells sorted from blood. Noted subset: CD45RA+ positively selected. The receptors stem from a man younger than 30 in good health.

The chain employs TRBV9 and TRBJ2-3; 7 nucleotides align to TRBD2. Trimming at V came to 0 bases and at J to 4 bases, leaving 8 bases not matched to a gene. The CDR3 totals 16 residues. Looked up from germline, CDR1 is SGDLS and CDR2 is YYNGEE. This CDR3 reads CASSVVEGGPADTQYF. As DNA, the CDR3 is TGTGCCAGCAGCGTAGTCGAGGGAGGGCCGGCAGATACGCAGTATTTT. The full variable domain, rest sourced from reference TRBV9 and TRBJ2-3, is DSGVTQTPKHLITATGQRVTLRCSPRSGDLSVYWYQQSLDQGLQFLIQYYNGEERAKGNILERFSAQQFPDLHSELNLSSLELGDSALYFCASSVVEGGPADTQYFGPGTRLTVL.

V is TRBV19 and J is TRBJ2-7; TRBD2 is a possible D gene (6 bases). The CDR3 extends over 13 amino acids. V gave up 6 bases and J gave up 7 bases, with 16 bases separating them. Germline V gene lookup returns CDR1 LNHDA and CDR2 SQIVND (reference sequence). CDR3 amino acids: CASSPGGAAEQYF. For the CDR3, the DNA is TGTGCCAGTAGCCCGGGCGGGGCTGCTGAGCAGTACTTC.